These T cell receptor beta chains were read from a single sample in a study of blood T cell repertoires in COVID-19. The protocol was immunoSEQ multiplex PCR, while the TCRdb copy is restricted to in-frame clones and leaves out a portion. The table has over 150,000 clones, roughly 84% seen once; the top ten hold about 6.9%. Sequencing input: peripheral blood. The receptor set was obtained from an elderly man with COVID-19, enrolled during active disease. The CDR3 runs from the conserved cysteine through the conserved F or W. The D gene is left open where the match is weak. Part of the rows lack a size; the others show once, few, many or a class for expanded clones.

v_gene: TRBV6-5; d_gene: NA; j_gene: TRBJ1-2; abundance: many; CDR3nt: TGTGCCAGCAGCTATTGGGGGGAAGACTATGGCTACACCTTC; CDR3aa: CASSYWGEDYGYTF
v_gene: TRBV6-5; d_gene: TRBD1; j_gene: TRBJ1-2; abundance: NA; CDR3nt: TGTGCCAGCACCAAAGCCGGGACAGCCTTGGGAGGCTACACCTTC; CDR3aa: CASTKAGTALGGYTF
v_gene: TRBV18; d_gene: NA; j_gene: TRBJ2-5; abundance: NA; CDR3nt: TGTGCCAGCTCACCACCTTTATTAGAGACCCAGTACTTC; CDR3aa: CASSPPLLETQYF
v_gene: TRBV5-4; d_gene: NA; j_gene: TRBJ1-1; abundance: NA; CDR3nt: TGTGCCAGCAGCTTGGATCAGGGGATGATGCACACTGAAGCTTTCTTT; CDR3aa: CASSLDQGMMHTEAFF
v_gene: TRBV7-9; d_gene: TRBD2; j_gene: TRBJ2-1; abundance: NA; CDR3nt: TGTGCCAGCAGCTCGACCCCGGGACTAGGGCCCAGAAATGAGCAGTTCTTC; CDR3aa: CASSSTPGLGPRNEQFF
v_gene: TRBV5-1; d_gene: TRBD1; j_gene: TRBJ2-7; abundance: NA; CDR3nt: TGCGCCAGCAGCGCATCACAGGGGGGCGAGCAGTACTTC; CDR3aa: CASSASQGGEQYF
v_gene: TRBV9; d_gene: NA; j_gene: TRBJ2-1; abundance: NA; CDR3nt: TGTGCCAGCGGGGCGGCAAGCTCCTACAATGAGCAGTTCTTC; CDR3aa: CASGAASSYNEQFF
v_gene: TRBV11-2; d_gene: NA; j_gene: TRBJ1-6; abundance: NA; CDR3nt: TGTGCCAGCAGAGGGGTGGATAATTCACCCCTCCACTTT; CDR3aa: CASRGVDNSPLHF
v_gene: TRBV27; d_gene: NA; j_gene: TRBJ1-5; abundance: NA; CDR3nt: TGTGCCAGCAGTTCCCTAGGAGCAGGGAGCAATCAGCCCCAGCATTTT; CDR3aa: CASSSLGAGSNQPQHF
v_gene: TRBV6-5; d_gene: NA; j_gene: TRBJ1-1; abundance: NA; CDR3nt: TGTGCCAGCAAGGGGGGGATGAACACTGAAGCTTTCTTT; CDR3aa: CASKGGMNTEAFF
v_gene: TRBV5-1; d_gene: TRBD1; j_gene: TRBJ1-1; abundance: NA; CDR3nt: TGCGCCAGCAGCCTGGCGGGACAGGGTAACACTGAAGCTTTCTTT; CDR3aa: CASSLAGQGNTEAFF
v_gene: TRBV3-1/TRBV3-2; d_gene: NA; j_gene: TRBJ1-1; abundance: NA; CDR3nt: TGTGCCAGCAGCCACGTGGGCGCGAACACTGAAGCTTTCTTT; CDR3aa: CASSHVGANTEAFF
v_gene: TRBV18; d_gene: NA; j_gene: TRBJ1-1; abundance: NA; CDR3nt: TGTGCCAGCTCACCTAGGTCTACAGGCACTGAAGCTTTCTTT; CDR3aa: CASSPRSTGTEAFF
v_gene: TRBV24-1; d_gene: TRBD1; j_gene: TRBJ2-1; abundance: NA; CDR3nt: TGTGCCACCAGTGACGCGGGGACAGGGGGCTCCTACAATGAGCAGTTCTTC; CDR3aa: CATSDAGTGGSYNEQFF
v_gene: TRBV14; d_gene: NA; j_gene: TRBJ1-2; abundance: NA; CDR3nt: TGTGCCAGCAGCCCACCGGGGAAACTTAACTATGGCTACACCTTC; CDR3aa: CASSPPGKLNYGYTF
v_gene: TRBV7-2; d_gene: NA; j_gene: TRBJ1-5; abundance: NA; CDR3nt: TGTGCCAGCAGCTTAGCCCCAGGGGATCAGCCCCAGCATTTT; CDR3aa: CASSLAPGDQPQHF
v_gene: TRBV7-9; d_gene: NA; j_gene: TRBJ1-2; abundance: few; CDR3nt: TGTGCCAGCAGCTTTCAGGCGGGGTACTATGGCTACACCTTC; CDR3aa: CASSFQAGYYGYTF
v_gene: TRBV28; d_gene: TRBD1; j_gene: TRBJ1-2; abundance: NA; CDR3nt: TGTGCCAGCAGGGAGACAGGGACTAACTATGGCTACACCTTC; CDR3aa: CASRETGTNYGYTF
v_gene: TRBV5-1; d_gene: NA; j_gene: TRBJ2-1; abundance: NA; CDR3nt: TGCGCCAGCAGCTTTAGGACAGTTACAAGCTCCTACAATGAGCAGTTCTTC; CDR3aa: CASSFRTVTSSYNEQFF
v_gene: TRBV7-9; d_gene: NA; j_gene: TRBJ1-1; abundance: NA; CDR3nt: TGTGCCAGCAGTGATCCCAAATCTGGGGCGGCTGAAGCTTTCTTT; CDR3aa: CASSDPKSGAAEAFF
v_gene: TRBV5-1; d_gene: NA; j_gene: TRBJ1-5; abundance: NA; CDR3nt: TGCGCCAGCAGCTTGGCCGTCAATCAGCCCCAGCATTTT; CDR3aa: CASSLAVNQPQHF
v_gene: TRBV6-6; d_gene: NA; j_gene: TRBJ1-3; abundance: NA; CDR3nt: TGTGCCAGCAGTTACCCCGGGGAGGACGGAAACACCATATATTTT; CDR3aa: CASSYPGEDGNTIYF
v_gene: TRBV7-9; d_gene: NA; j_gene: TRBJ1-1; abundance: NA; CDR3nt: TGTGCCAGCAGCTTAGGACAGAAGAACACTGAAGCTTTCTTT; CDR3aa: CASSLGQKNTEAFF
v_gene: TRBV7-2; d_gene: NA; j_gene: TRBJ1-1; abundance: NA; CDR3nt: TGTGCCAGCAGCTTAGCACTGTTGAACACTGAAGCTTTCTTT; CDR3aa: CASSLALLNTEAFF
v_gene: TRBV7-9; d_gene: NA; j_gene: TRBJ1-1; abundance: once; CDR3nt: TGTGCCAGCAGCGCCAGAAGTAGCTCTGAAGCTTTCTTT; CDR3aa: CASSARSSSEAFF
v_gene: TRBV5-6; d_gene: NA; j_gene: TRBJ1-1; abundance: NA; CDR3nt: TGTGCCAGCAGCTGGAACTTACACAGGAACACTGAAGCTTTCTTT; CDR3aa: CASSWNLHRNTEAFF
v_gene: TRBV11-3; d_gene: TRBD1; j_gene: TRBJ2-7; abundance: few; CDR3nt: TGTGCCAGCAGCGGGGAGCCGGACAGGGTCTCCGAGCAGTACTTC; CDR3aa: CASSGEPDRVSEQYF
v_gene: TRBV7-9; d_gene: TRBD1; j_gene: TRBJ2-7; abundance: NA; CDR3nt: TGTGCCAGCAGCTTAACGGACAGGATCCCCTACGAGCAGTACTTC; CDR3aa: CASSLTDRIPYEQYF
v_gene: TRBV27; d_gene: NA; j_gene: TRBJ1-1; abundance: NA; CDR3nt: TGTGCCAGCAGTTTGGTCTGGTCAGGACTAATGAACACTGAAGCTTTCTTT; CDR3aa: CASSLVWSGLMNTEAFF
v_gene: TRBV7-2; d_gene: NA; j_gene: TRBJ2-2; abundance: NA; CDR3nt: TGTGCCAGCAGCTTAGTTGTCCAGTACACCGGGGAGCTGTTTTTT; CDR3aa: CASSLVVQYTGELFF
v_gene: TRBV10-1; d_gene: TRBD1; j_gene: TRBJ1-5; abundance: NA; CDR3nt: TGCGCCAGCAGTGGCCGGGACAGGGGGACCAACTATAGCAATCAGCCCCAGCATTTT; CDR3aa: CASSGRDRGTNYSNQPQHF
v_gene: TRBV21-1; d_gene: NA; j_gene: TRBJ2-5; abundance: once; CDR3nt: TGTGCCAGCAGCTTTGCAGGGGGAGGATTCCAAGAGACCCAGTACTTC; CDR3aa: CASSFAGGGFQETQYF
v_gene: TRBV5-8; d_gene: NA; j_gene: TRBJ2-5; abundance: once; CDR3nt: TGTGCCAGCAGCTTGGACAGGGTGGTCCAAGAGACCCAGTACTTC; CDR3aa: CASSLDRVVQETQYF
v_gene: TRBV6-5; d_gene: NA; j_gene: TRBJ2-7; abundance: NA; CDR3nt: TGTGCCAGCAGTTATAGCAGGGCCCCCTACGAGCAGTACTTC; CDR3aa: CASSYSRAPYEQYF
v_gene: TRBV19; d_gene: TRBD1; j_gene: TRBJ1-4; abundance: NA; CDR3nt: TGTGCCAGTAGTAGTGACAGGGAGGTTAATGAAAAACTGTTTTTT; CDR3aa: CASSSDREVNEKLFF
v_gene: TRBV3-1/TRBV3-2; d_gene: NA; j_gene: TRBJ2-2; abundance: NA; CDR3nt: TGTGCCAGCAGCCGAGGGGGGGCTGGAGCCGGGGAGCTGTTTTTT; CDR3aa: CASSRGGAGAGELFF
v_gene: TRBV5-1; d_gene: TRBD2; j_gene: TRBJ2-2; abundance: NA; CDR3nt: TGCGCCAGCAGCACCTCTAGCGGGGGGACCGGGGAGCTGTTTTTT; CDR3aa: CASSTSSGGTGELFF
v_gene: TRBV7-2; d_gene: NA; j_gene: TRBJ1-2; abundance: NA; CDR3nt: TGTGCCAGCAGCTTGAAGGAGGGCACTTATGGCTACACCTTC; CDR3aa: CASSLKEGTYGYTF
v_gene: TRBV10-3; d_gene: TRBD1; j_gene: TRBJ2-7; abundance: NA; CDR3nt: TGTGCCATCAGGGCCGGGACAGGGTCGGACGAGCAGTACTTC; CDR3aa: CAIRAGTGSDEQYF
v_gene: TRBV7-2; d_gene: TRBD1; j_gene: TRBJ1-2; abundance: NA; CDR3nt: TGTGCCAGCAGCTTAGATTGGACAGGGAACTATGGCTACACCTTC; CDR3aa: CASSLDWTGNYGYTF
v_gene: TRBV9; d_gene: NA; j_gene: TRBJ1-5; abundance: NA; CDR3nt: TGTGCCAGCAGCCCGAACAGTGCCGATCAGCCCCAGCATTTT; CDR3aa: CASSPNSADQPQHF
v_gene: TRBV6-2/TRBV6-3; d_gene: NA; j_gene: TRBJ1-1; abundance: once; CDR3nt: TGTGCCAGCAGTTACGGGCACAAAATGAACACTGAAGCTTTCTTT; CDR3aa: CASSYGHKMNTEAFF
v_gene: TRBV7-2; d_gene: NA; j_gene: TRBJ1-5; abundance: NA; CDR3nt: TGTGCCAGCAGCTTAGAGGCGGGGAGCAATCAGCCCCAGCATTTT; CDR3aa: CASSLEAGSNQPQHF
v_gene: TRBV9; d_gene: NA; j_gene: TRBJ1-5; abundance: NA; CDR3nt: TGTGCCCCCGATGAGGGCCTACTGAATCAGCCCCAGCATTTT; CDR3aa: CAPDEGLLNQPQHF
v_gene: TRBV6-2/TRBV6-3; d_gene: TRBD1; j_gene: TRBJ1-2; abundance: NA; CDR3nt: TGTGCCAGCAGTGTGGGACAGGGGATCCGTGGCTACACCTTC; CDR3aa: CASSVGQGIRGYTF
v_gene: TRBV27; d_gene: NA; j_gene: TRBJ1-5; abundance: NA; CDR3nt: TGTGCCAGCAGTTCCCGGGGAGGGCGGTCGAGTCAGCCCCAGCATTTT; CDR3aa: CASSSRGGRSSQPQHF
v_gene: TRBV7-6; d_gene: TRBD1; j_gene: TRBJ1-5; abundance: NA; CDR3nt: TGTGCCAGCAGCAGACAGGGTGGTAGCAATCAGCCCCAGCATTTT; CDR3aa: CASSRQGGSNQPQHF
v_gene: TRBV5-1; d_gene: NA; j_gene: TRBJ1-2; abundance: NA; CDR3nt: TGCGCCAGCAGCACGGGAGGGGACGATGGCTACACCTTC; CDR3aa: CASSTGGDDGYTF
v_gene: TRBV7-3; d_gene: TRBD1; j_gene: TRBJ2-1; abundance: NA; CDR3nt: TGTGCCAGCAGCCGACAGGGTTTGGGCAATGAGCAGTTCTTC; CDR3aa: CASSRQGLGNEQFF
v_gene: TRBV7-8; d_gene: TRBD2; j_gene: TRBJ2-2; abundance: NA; CDR3nt: TGTGCCAGCAGCTCTACCCGTGGGACTAGCGGACCCGGGGAGCTGTTTTTT; CDR3aa: CASSSTRGTSGPGELFF
v_gene: TRBV5-1; d_gene: NA; j_gene: TRBJ2-7; abundance: NA; CDR3nt: TGCGCCAGCAGCTTGGGGGAGGATGGACAAGGGCCAGGGTTCTACGAGCAGTACTTC; CDR3aa: CASSLGEDGQGPGFYEQYF
v_gene: TRBV6-2/TRBV6-3; d_gene: TRBD2; j_gene: TRBJ2-3; abundance: NA; CDR3nt: TGTGCCAGCAGTCCCGGGTATCCTAGCGGGGGCGACCGGGCAGTAGATACGCAGTATTTT; CDR3aa: CASSPGYPSGGDRAVDTQYF
v_gene: TRBV3-1/TRBV3-2; d_gene: NA; j_gene: TRBJ1-3; abundance: NA; CDR3nt: TGTGCCAGCAGCCAAACAGGGTCGTTTAACACCATATATTTT; CDR3aa: CASSQTGSFNTIYF